This passage covers 9 T cell receptor beta chains from one sample sequenced in a study of patients and donors after allogeneic stem cell transplantation. Via MiXCR, TCRdb re-called the RT-PCR reads, giving one row per CDR3 protein. This table has under 200,000 distinct CDR3 sequences, approximately 28% appearing once. The specimen sequenced was blood, either unsorted or a sorted T cell fraction (not recorded which). These receptors all stem from a human donor who was either an allogeneic HSCT recipient or a stem cell or donor lymphocyte infusion donor (not recorded which). It is not recorded whose cells these are; they may come from a transplant donor.

This clonotype was detected only a few times. The CDR3 nucleotides are TGTGCCAGTAGTATCGTCACAGGGAGTCTAGGGCCCCAGCATTTT. Protein product: CASSIVTGSLGPQHF. The rearrangement uses TRBV19 and TRBJ1-5; a weak D match, TRBD1 (6 bases). The V and J ends lost 3 bases and 9 bases respectively, with 18 bases between them. This CDR3 contains 15 residues. The germline V gene has CDR1 LNHDA and CDR2 SQIVND (reference sequence).

This clonotype showed up just a few times. This sequence joins TRBV12-3 or TRBV12-4 and TRBJ2-1; D perhaps matches TRBD2 (6 bases). The CDR3 consists of 15 residues. Trimming removed 1 base at V and 4 bases at J, with 11 bases between. The CDR3 bases are TGTGCCAGCAGTTTAGGCAGCGGGTCTTACAATGAGCAGTTCTTC. Encoded protein: CASSLGSGSYNEQFF.

In this sample, this clonotype turned up a few times. The V gene is TRBV18, the J gene TRBJ1-1, with D maybe TRBD1 (6 bases). The CDR3 contains 14 residues. CDR1 and CDR2 from the germline V gene are KGHSH and LQKENI. Between the trimmed V and J ends, which lost 3 bases and 6 bases, there was a span of 14 bases. Here the CDR3 reads CASSPSQGRAEAFF. For the CDR3, the DNA is TGTGCCAGCTCACCCTCACAGGGCCGGGCTGAAGCTTTCTTT.

The genes are TRBV18 and TRBJ2-6, with TRBD1 as a possible D gene (6 bases). Trimming pared 6 bases from V and 4 bases from J, leaving 16 bases between. The V gene's germline CDR1 is KGHSH and CDR2 LQKENI. The CDR3 length is 16 residues. CDR3 sequence: CASSPVGATGANVLTF. In DNA, the CDR3 is TGTGCCAGCTCCCCTGTGGGGGCAACGGGGGCCAACGTCCTGACTTTC.

This clonotype was recorded at least ten times. The rearrangement uses TRBV6-6 and TRBJ1-6, with a tentative D call TRBD1 (5 bases). Germline values: CDR1 MNHNY, CDR2 SVGAGI (reference sequence). The CDR3 extends over 13 amino acids. Deletions cut 6 bases from V and 7 bases from J, with 10 bases between. In DNA form, the CDR3 reads TGTGCCAGCAGGTCTGGGGGGAATTCACCCCTCCACTTT. Protein product: CASRSGGNSPLHF.

This clonotype was counted only a few times. The chain has TRBV12-3 or TRBV12-4 and TRBJ2-7, with D unresolved. The CDR3 is made up of 13 amino acids. V was clipped by 3 bases and J by 4 bases, with 10 bases between them. CDR3 sequence: CASSFDIRYEQYF. CDR3 nucleotide sequence: TGTGCCAGCAGTTTTGACATTAGGTACGAGCAGTACTTC.

The chain combines TRBV6-1 with TRBJ2-1; 7 positions match TRBD1. Germline lookup yields CDR1 MNHNS and CDR2 SASEGT. The CDR3 extends over 12 amino acids. The CDR3 reads CEATGSYNEQFF. CDR3 coding DNA: TGTGAGGCGACAGGGTCCTACAATGAGCAGTTCTTC.

The chain is built from TRBV30 and TRBJ2-2; TRBD2 matches 7 bases. This CDR3 contains 14 residues. Germline-derived CDR1 and CDR2 are GTSNPN and SVGIG (reference sequence). With 0 bases clipped from V and 6 bases from J, the junction kept 4 bases outside the gene matches. The CDR3 sequence is CAWSVVAGSGELFF. The CDR3 region has the DNA TGTGCCTGGAGTGTGGTAGCGGGCTCCGGGGAGCTGTTTTTT.

This clonotype came up a few times. The chain links TRBV7-8 to TRBJ1-2; 8 bases match TRBD1. Germline CDR1 SGHVS, CDR2 FQNEAQ. The length of the CDR3 is 13 residues. Trimming cost V 4 bases and J 6 bases; bases outside gene matches: 4. CDR3 protein: CASSSRQGNGYTF. DNA of the CDR3: TGTGCCAGCAGCTCCCGACAGGGGAATGGCTACACCTTC.